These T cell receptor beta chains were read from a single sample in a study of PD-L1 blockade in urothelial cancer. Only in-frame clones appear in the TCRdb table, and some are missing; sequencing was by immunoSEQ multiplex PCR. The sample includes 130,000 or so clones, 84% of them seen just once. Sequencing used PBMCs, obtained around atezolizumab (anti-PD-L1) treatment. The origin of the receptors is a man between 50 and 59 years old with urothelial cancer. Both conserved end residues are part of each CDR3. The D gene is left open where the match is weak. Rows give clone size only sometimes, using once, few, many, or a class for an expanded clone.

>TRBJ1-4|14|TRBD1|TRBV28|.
TGTGCCAGCAGTTTAGGACAGGTTAATGAAAAACTGTTTTTT
CASSLGQVNEKLFF
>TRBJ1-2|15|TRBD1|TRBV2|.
TGTGCCAGCAGTGAGCAGGGGGCATCAGGCTATGGCTACACCTTC
CASSEQGASGYGYTF
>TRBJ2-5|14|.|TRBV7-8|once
TGTGCCAGCAGCTTAGCTCCTAGAAAAGAGACCCAGTACTTC
CASSLAPRKETQYF
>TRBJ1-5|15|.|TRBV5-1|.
TGCGCCAGCAGCTTGGATGGGGGGGACAATCAGCCCCAGCATTTT
CASSLDGGDNQPQHF
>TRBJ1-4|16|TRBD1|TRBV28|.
TGTGCCAGCAGTTTACACGGACAGGGGGTTAGAGAAAAACTGTTTTTT
CASSLHGQGVREKLFF
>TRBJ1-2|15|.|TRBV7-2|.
TGTGCCAGCAGTTCCTCCGCCGGTCTTAACTATGGCTACACCTTC
CASSSSAGLNYGYTF
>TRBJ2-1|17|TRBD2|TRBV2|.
TGTGCCAGCAGTGGGACTAGCGGGAGGGCCGCCTACAATGAGCAGTTCTTC
CASSGTSGRAAYNEQFF
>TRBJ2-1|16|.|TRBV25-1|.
TGTGCCAGCAGCCTATCCGGCACTAGCTCCTACAATGAGCAGTTCTTC
CASSLSGTSSYNEQFF
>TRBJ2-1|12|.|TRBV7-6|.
TGTGCCAGCAGCTTAACCAGCAATGAGCAGTTCTTC
CASSLTSNEQFF
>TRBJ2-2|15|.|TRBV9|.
TGTGCCAGCAGCGTAGCACTACCCACCACCGGGGAGCTGTTTTTT
CASSVALPTTGELFF
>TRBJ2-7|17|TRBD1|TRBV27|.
TGTGCCAGCAGTTCCCGACAGGGCCGCTCGAGCTCCTACGAGCAGTACTTC
CASSSRQGRSSSYEQYF
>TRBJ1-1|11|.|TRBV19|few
TGTGCCAGTAGTGTCGGGGATAGAGCTTTCTTT
CASSVGDRAFF
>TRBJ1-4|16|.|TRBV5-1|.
TGCGCCAGCAGCTTTGGGCGGCCGGGACTTGGGGAAAAACTGTTTTTT
CASSFGRPGLGEKLFF
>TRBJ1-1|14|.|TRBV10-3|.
TGTGCCATCAGTGAGTTGGGCTTGAACACTGAAGCTTTCTTT
CAISELGLNTEAFF
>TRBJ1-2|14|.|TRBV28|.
TGTGCCAGCAGTTTGGACAGCCGACTCTATGGCTACACCTTC
CASSLDSRLYGYTF
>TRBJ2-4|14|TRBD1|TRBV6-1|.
TGTGCCAGCAACGACAGGGGGCTGAGCCCCATTCAGTACTTC
CASNDRGLSPIQYF
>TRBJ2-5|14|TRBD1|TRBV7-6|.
TGTGCCAGCAGCTTAAACAGGGGCAGGGAGACCCAGTACTTC
CASSLNRGRETQYF
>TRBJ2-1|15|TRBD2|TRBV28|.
TGTGCCAGCAGTTTACTAGCGGGGGGATACAATGAGCAGTTCTTC
CASSLLAGGYNEQFF
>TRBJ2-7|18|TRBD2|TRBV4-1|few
TGCGCCAGCAGCCAAGAGGGGGGGACTAGCGGGACCGCCTACGAGCAGTACTTC
CASSQEGGTSGTAYEQYF
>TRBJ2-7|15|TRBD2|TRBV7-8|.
TGTGCCAGCAGCGCGACTAGCGGGCGGACCTACGAGCAGTACTTC
CASSATSGRTYEQYF
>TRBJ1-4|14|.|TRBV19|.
TGTGCCAGTAGTGTAGACAGAACAATGCCCAAACTGTTTTTT
CASSVDRTMPKLFF
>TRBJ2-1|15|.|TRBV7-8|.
TGTGCCAGCAGCTTAGCCGGGAGCTCCTACAATGAGCAGTTCTTC
CASSLAGSSYNEQFF
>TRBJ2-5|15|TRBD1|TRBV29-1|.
TGCAGCGTGGCCCGGACAGGGGGAGGCCAAGAGACCCAGTACTTC
CSVARTGGGQETQYF
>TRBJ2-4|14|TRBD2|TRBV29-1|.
TGCAGCGTGATCCTAGCGGAGCTCAAAAACATTCAGTACTTC
CSVILAELKNIQYF
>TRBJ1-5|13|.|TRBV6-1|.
TGTGCCAGCAGGTACAGGGACAATCAGCCCCAGCATTTT
CASRYRDNQPQHF
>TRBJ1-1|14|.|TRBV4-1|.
TGCGCCAGCAGCCAAGTTGGCAGGAACACTGAAGCTTTCTTT
CASSQVGRNTEAFF
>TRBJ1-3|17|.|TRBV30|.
TGTGCCTGGAGTCCACCCAGGGCAATCAGCTCTGGAAACACCATATATTTT
CAWSPPRAISSGNTIYF
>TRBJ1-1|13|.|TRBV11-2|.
TGTGCCAGCAGCCCCCAGGCGGGGGTCTGGGCTTTCTTT
CASSPQAGVWAFF
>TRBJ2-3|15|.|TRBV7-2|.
TGTGCCAGCAGCTTAACCGCAGGGCTTGGGGATACGCAGTATTTT
CASSLTAGLGDTQYF
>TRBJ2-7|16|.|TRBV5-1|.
TGCGCCAGCAGCTTGGAATGGACTCAGGACTCCTACGAGCAGTACTTC
CASSLEWTQDSYEQYF
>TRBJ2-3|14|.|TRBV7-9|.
TGTGCCAGCAGCTTAGCAGAGGCGGGAGATACGCAGTATTTT
CASSLAEAGDTQYF
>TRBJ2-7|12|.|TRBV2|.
TGTGCCAGCAGCTCAGGGCTCAACGAGCAGTACTTC
CASSSGLNEQYF
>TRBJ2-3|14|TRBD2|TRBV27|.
TGTGCCAGCAGACAAGCGGGAGCGGCAGATACGCAGTATTTT
CASRQAGAADTQYF
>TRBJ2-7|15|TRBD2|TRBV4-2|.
TGTGCCAGCAGCCTAGGTAGCGGGGCCTCCTACGAGCAGTACTTC
CASSLGSGASYEQYF
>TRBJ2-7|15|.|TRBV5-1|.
TGCGCCAGCAGCCCGTCCGACAGTATGAGCTACGAGCAGTACTTC
CASSPSDSMSYEQYF
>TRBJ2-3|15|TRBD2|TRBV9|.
TGTGCCAGCACCGTGGGGGGACTAGACACAGATACGCAGTATTTT
CASTVGGLDTDTQYF
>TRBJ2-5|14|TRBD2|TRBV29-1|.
TGCAGCTCGCGGACTAGCGGGAGCTCGGAGACCCAGTACTTC
CSSRTSGSSETQYF
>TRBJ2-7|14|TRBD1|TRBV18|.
TGTGCCAGCTCAAATCAGGGACAGGCCTACGAGCAGTACTTC
CASSNQGQAYEQYF
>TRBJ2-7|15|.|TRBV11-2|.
TGTGCCAGCAGCCCCATCCGAGGTCAGTCCTACGAGCAGTACTTC
CASSPIRGQSYEQYF
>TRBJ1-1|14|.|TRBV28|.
TGTGCCAGCAGACCCGGTGGCGAGACGGGTGAAGCTTTCTTT
CASRPGGETGEAFF
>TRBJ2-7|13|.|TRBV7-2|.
TGTGCCAGCAGCCCGAGCCCGGAAGGCGGGCAGTACTTC
CASSPSPEGGQYF
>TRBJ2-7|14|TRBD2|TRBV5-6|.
TGTGCCAGCAGCTTCCAGCGGGGGGTCTACGAGCAGTACTTC
CASSFQRGVYEQYF
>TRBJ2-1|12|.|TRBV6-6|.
TGTGCCAGCTCTAATATGTACAATGAGCAGTTCTTC
CASSNMYNEQFF
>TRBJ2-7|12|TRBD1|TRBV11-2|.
TGTGCCAGCAGCCAACAGGGGTACGAGCAGTACTTC
CASSQQGYEQYF
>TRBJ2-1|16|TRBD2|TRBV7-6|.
TGTGCCAGCAGCTTAAACTATGGGACTAGCCCCCATGAGCAGTTCTTC
CASSLNYGTSPHEQFF
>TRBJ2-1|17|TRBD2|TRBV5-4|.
TGTGCCAGCAGCTCTACAAAAGGGACTAGATCGTACAATGAGCAGTTCTTC
CASSSTKGTRSYNEQFF
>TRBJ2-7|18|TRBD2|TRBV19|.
TGTGCCAGTAGTTCTTTCGGACTAGCGGGAGGGCCATCCTACGAGCAGTACTTC
CASSSFGLAGGPSYEQYF
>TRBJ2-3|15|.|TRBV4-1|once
TGCGCCAGCAGCCAGCAGACCGGAGTTTCAGATACGCAGTATTTT
CASSQQTGVSDTQYF
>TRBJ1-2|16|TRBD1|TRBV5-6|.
TGTGCCAGCAGCTTGGGGGCGGGGACAGGGCCGTATGGCTACACCTTC
CASSLGAGTGPYGYTF
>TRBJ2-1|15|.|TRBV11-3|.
TGTGCCAGCAGCATGACTGGTAACTCCTACAATGAGCAGTTCTTC
CASSMTGNSYNEQFF
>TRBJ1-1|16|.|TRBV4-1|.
TGCGCCAGCAGCCAAACCCGCCCCAGGGGGAACACTGAAGCTTTCTTT
CASSQTRPRGNTEAFF
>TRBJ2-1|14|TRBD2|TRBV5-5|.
TGTGCCAGCAGCACTCAAAGCGGGAACAATGAGCAGTTCTTC
CASSTQSGNNEQFF
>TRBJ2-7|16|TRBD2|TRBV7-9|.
TGTGCCAGCAGCCCGAACCTCCTAGCGGGAGGCTACGAGCAGTACTTC
CASSPNLLAGGYEQYF
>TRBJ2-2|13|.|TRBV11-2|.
TGTGCCAGCAGCCCCCGTGTCACCGGGGAGCTGTTTTTT
CASSPRVTGELFF
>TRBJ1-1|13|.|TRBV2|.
TGTGCCAGCAAGGGACTTTCGAACACTGAAGCTTTCTTT
CASKGLSNTEAFF
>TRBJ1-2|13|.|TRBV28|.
TGTGCCAGCAGTAGACCTCAGGGTTATGGCTACACCTTC
CASSRPQGYGYTF
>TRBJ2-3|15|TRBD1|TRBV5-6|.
TGTGCCAGCAGCTTTGGACAGGGGTCCACAGATACGCAGTATTTT
CASSFGQGSTDTQYF
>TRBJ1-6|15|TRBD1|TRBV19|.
TGTGCCAGTCGTCCCGACAGGGGCGGAAATTCACCCCTCCACTTT
CASRPDRGGNSPLHF
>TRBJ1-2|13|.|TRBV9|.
TGTGCCAGCAGCCTTCCAGATAACTATGGCTACACCTTC
CASSLPDNYGYTF
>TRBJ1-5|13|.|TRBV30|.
TGTGCCTGGACCCAGAGCGGGGATCAGCCCCAGCATTTT
CAWTQSGDQPQHF